This TCR beta chain was recorded in a study of control samples from healthy donors and cancer patients. CDR3 length: 13 amino acids. V lost 1 base to trimming and J lost 3 bases, with 4 bases between them. Germline values: CDR1 LGHDT, CDR2 YNNKEL (reference sequence). The table came from immunoSEQ multiplex PCR; TCRdb's copy has only in-frame clones and leaves some out. The sample carries 170,000 or so clones, under 95% recorded once. The chain couples TRBV3-1 (or the pseudogene TRBV3-2) to TRBJ1-5; D is unclear. The sample consisted of blood. The receptor was derived from a woman aged 18-30 years in good health. The CDR3 region is CASSQGPNQPQHF. CDR3 DNA: TGTGCCAGCAGCCAAGGACCCAATCAGCCCCAGCATTTT.